What follows is one TCR beta chain and its context. Trimming removed 1 base from V and 7 bases from J, with 14 bases in between. Germline values: CDR1 LNHNV, CDR2 YYDKDF (reference sequence). This CDR3 has 15 residues. TCRdb keeps only in-frame clones here, not all; method: immunoSEQ multiplex PCR. Among about 220,000 clones listed, 88% were seen once. Everyone who took part was roughly 18 to 90 years old, and they came from about two dozen US areas. This record belongs to a study of blood T cell repertoires in COVID-19. Across the study: Spain, Italy and the United States supplied samples that represented acute and convalescent COVID-19.

What was sequenced was PBMCs or T cells enriched from blood (not recorded which). The receptor was isolated from a woman between 25 and 40 years old who had recovered from COVID-19. J is TRBJ1-5 and V is TRBV15; D not certain. CDR3 nucleotide sequence: TGTGCCACCAGCAGAGCTCGGGGAACATCACAGCCCCAGCATTTT. It encodes CATSRARGTSQPQHF.